This T cell receptor beta chain was sequenced for a study of blood T cell repertoires in COVID-19. As for the study in general: T cells, B-cell-depleted T cells, or PBMCs supplied cDNA or gDNA.

Per the study methods: Reference gene primer amplification yielded estimated nucleated cell counts. Assay used: immunoSEQ multiplex PCR; TCRdb lists only in-frame clones, some missing. V and J calls and clone size are copied from that table; D and trimming were computed from the DNA. The sample carries approximately 200,000 clones, roughly four fifths recorded once. Each participant's cohort was designated according to participant-reported clinical history. The recovered donors of Cohort 3 showed two negative PCRs, clearance, or symptom resolution. Germline V gene data show CDR1 as KGHSH and CDR2 as LQKENI. CDR3 length: 16 amino acids. Losses at the gene ends were 3 bases for V and 4 bases for J; bases not matched to a gene: 8.

The chain combines TRBV18 with TRBJ2-3, with 9 bases fitting TRBD1. Sequences were obtained from PBMCs or T cells enriched from blood (not recorded which). The TCR was taken from a man aged 40-55 years who had recovered from COVID-19. The CDR3 DNA reads as TGTGCCAGCTCACCTTATAGGACAGGGGTATCAGATACGCAGTATTTT. Amino acid sequence: CASSPYRTGVSDTQYF.